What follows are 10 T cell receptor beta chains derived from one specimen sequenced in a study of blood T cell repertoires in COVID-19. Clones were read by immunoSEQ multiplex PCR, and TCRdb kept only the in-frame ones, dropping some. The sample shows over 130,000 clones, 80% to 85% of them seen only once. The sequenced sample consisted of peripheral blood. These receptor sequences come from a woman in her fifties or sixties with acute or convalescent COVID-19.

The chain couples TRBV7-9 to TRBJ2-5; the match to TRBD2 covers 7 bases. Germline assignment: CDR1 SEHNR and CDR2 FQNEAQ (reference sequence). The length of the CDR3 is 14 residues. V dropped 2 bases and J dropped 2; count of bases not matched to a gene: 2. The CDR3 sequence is CASSLQGGQETQYF. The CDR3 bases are TGTGCCAGCAGCTTACAGGGAGGGCAAGAGACCCAGTACTTC.

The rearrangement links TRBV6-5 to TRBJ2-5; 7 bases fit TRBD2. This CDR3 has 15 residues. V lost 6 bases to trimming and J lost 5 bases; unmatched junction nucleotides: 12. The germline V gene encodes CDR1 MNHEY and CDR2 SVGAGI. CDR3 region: CASSAGPTRGETQYF. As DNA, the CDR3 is TGTGCCAGCAGCGCAGGGCCTACGCGGGGGGAGACCCAGTACTTC.

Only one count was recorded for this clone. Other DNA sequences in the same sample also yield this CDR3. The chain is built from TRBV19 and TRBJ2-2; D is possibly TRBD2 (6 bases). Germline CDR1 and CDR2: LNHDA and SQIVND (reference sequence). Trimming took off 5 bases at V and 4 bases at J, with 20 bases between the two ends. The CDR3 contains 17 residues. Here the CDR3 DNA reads TGTGCCAGTAGTTCGGGCGGGACTCGATACCCCACCGGGGAGCTGTTTTTT. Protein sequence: CASSSGGTRYPTGELFF.

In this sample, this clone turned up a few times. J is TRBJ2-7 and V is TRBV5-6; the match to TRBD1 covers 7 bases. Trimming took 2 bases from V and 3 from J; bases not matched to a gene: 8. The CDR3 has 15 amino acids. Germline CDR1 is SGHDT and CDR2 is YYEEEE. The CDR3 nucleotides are TGTGCCAGCAGCTTCGGAACAGGGGTTCTCTACGAGCAGTACTTC. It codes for CASSFGTGVLYEQYF.

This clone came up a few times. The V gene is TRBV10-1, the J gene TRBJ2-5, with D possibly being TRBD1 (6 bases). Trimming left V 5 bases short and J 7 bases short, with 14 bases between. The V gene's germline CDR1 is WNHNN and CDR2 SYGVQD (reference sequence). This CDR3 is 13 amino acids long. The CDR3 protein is CASSQQGQPTQYF. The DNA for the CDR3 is TGCGCCAGCAGTCAACAAGGACAGCCGACCCAGTACTTC.

This CDR3 is CASTPTWQGYGYTF. The CDR3 nucleotides read TGTGCCAGCACTCCAACTTGGCAGGGCTATGGCTACACCTTC. The chain couples TRBV6-5 to TRBJ1-2; maybe TRBD1 (5 bases). This CDR3 comprises 14 residues. Per germline, CDR1 MNHEY and CDR2 SVGAGI. The V gene lost 7 bases and the J gene lost 4 bases, with 16 bases spanning the gap.

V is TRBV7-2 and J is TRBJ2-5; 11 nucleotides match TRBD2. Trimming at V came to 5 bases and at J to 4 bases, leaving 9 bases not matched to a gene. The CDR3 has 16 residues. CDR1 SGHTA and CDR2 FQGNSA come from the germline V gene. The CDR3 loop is CASSPRLLAGVETQYF. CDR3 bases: TGTGCCAGCAGCCCCCGGCTACTAGCGGGAGTAGAGACCCAGTACTTC.

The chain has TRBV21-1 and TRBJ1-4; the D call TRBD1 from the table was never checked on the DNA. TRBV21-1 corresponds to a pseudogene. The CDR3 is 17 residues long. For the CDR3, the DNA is TGTGCCAGCAGCGACGGGACAGGGGAAGGGAAGGATGAAAAACTGTTTTTT. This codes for CASSDGTGEGKDEKLFF.

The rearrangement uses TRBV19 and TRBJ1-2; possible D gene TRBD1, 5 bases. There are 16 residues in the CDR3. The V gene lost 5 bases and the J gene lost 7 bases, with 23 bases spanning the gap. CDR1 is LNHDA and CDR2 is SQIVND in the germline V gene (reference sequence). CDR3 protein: CASSSPLAGSFRGYTF. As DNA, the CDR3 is TGTGCCAGTAGTTCGCCGTTAGCAGGGTCCTTTCGTGGCTACACCTTC. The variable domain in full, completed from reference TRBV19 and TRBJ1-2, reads DGGITQSPKYLFRKEGQNVTLSCEQNLNHDAMYWYRQDPGQGLRLIYYSQIVNDFQKGDIAEGYSVSREKKESFPLTVTSAQKNPTAFYLCASSSPLAGSFRGYTFGSGTRLTVV.

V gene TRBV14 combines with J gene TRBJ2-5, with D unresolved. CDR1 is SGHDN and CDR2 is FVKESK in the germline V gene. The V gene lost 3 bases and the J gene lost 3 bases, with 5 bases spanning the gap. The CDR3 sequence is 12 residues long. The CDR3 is CASSHPKETQYF. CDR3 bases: TGTGCCAGCAGCCACCCCAAAGAGACCCAGTACTTC.